This T cell receptor beta chain appears in the sequencing data of a study of cytomegalovirus exposure and HLA in healthy donors (dated by TCRdb to about 2017). Background for the entire study: An earlier analysis of approximately 640 of the donors reported more than 250 Gb of sequence data and 117 million unique TCR beta sequences from 190 million or so T cells. Approximately 300 gigabases of sequencing data and approximately 93 million unique TCR sequences were included in an early release covering 500 to 750 HLA-typed donors. The genetic ancestry cluster associated with self-reported Caucasian donors included about four fifths of the roughly 360 genotyped donors. To predict cytomegalovirus infection status, the study combined high-throughput TCR immunosequencing, statistical association of individual TCRs with disease status, and machine learning. The number of typed donors differed by locus: roughly 620-640 for A, B, C, DRB1 and DQB1; about 520 for DQA1; about 600 for DPA1; and around 490 for DPB1. Donor age, sex, ethnicity and CMV serostatus were compiled together with the repertoire data. In an earlier analysis of 587 of the donors, high-throughput TCR beta sequencing was used to judge whether each TCR beta V gene segment behaved as functional or pseudogenic. A later analysis re-examined previously published TCR beta repertoires from about 700 donors and added high-resolution HLA genotyping to investigate patterns of TCR occurrence. Besides the first cohort of roughly 660 subjects, a separate validation cohort made up of roughly 120 different subjects was used. The study aimed to test whether signatures of past pathogen exposure could be identified by cataloging public T cell receptors. Rather than drawing on any new phenotypic data, the later analysis identified candidate immune exposures from TCR beta sequences and the way those sequences occurred across donors. A later genetic analysis took genome-wide SNP genotypes for about three fifths of the roughly 700 donors and used that subset as a discovery cohort. HLA typing covered class I and class II loci at four-digit resolution. Every repertoire in the discovery cohort had been generated on one and the same sequencing platform. The study used immunosequencing to profile the T cell repertoires of more than 650 subjects and linked those repertoires to cytomegalovirus serostatus. Across 398 genotyped donors of the cohort, an average of approximately 240,000 unique TCR beta nucleotide sequences per donor were sequenced, and 15% to 20% of those sequences were non-productive. About five DR-DQ haplotypes were treated as single units for association and clustering because of strong linkage in the cohort. Beyond this particular receptor, the publication reports: In an earlier analysis of several hundred of the donors, most TCR beta V segments were observed in productive rearrangements about 87% or about 30% of the time, broadly matching IMGT annotations. Several of the top co-occurrence clusters appeared to be linked to parvovirus B19, influenza, CMV and Epstein-Barr virus, according to a later analysis. Most CMV-associated TCR beta chains appeared to be HLA-restricted in a later analysis, and the HLA associations seemed to be driven largely by CMV exposure. A later analysis found that TCR association rates varied across HLA loci, with DRB1 alleles showing the most associated TCRs and HLA-C alleles the fewest. Compared with equally common non-associated chains, HLA-associated TCR beta chains in a later analysis were more clonally expanded and had lower generation probabilities. In vitro tests confirmed that a few of the cytomegalovirus-associated TCR beta chains recognize cytomegalovirus antigens. Because counts were too low, roughly 17 rarely observed V segments, including chromosome 9 orphons, were left out of the earlier analysis of 587 of the donors. The presence/absence analyses assumed that sequencing depth was roughly uniform across donors, and that assumption may not be true. Assigning TCR associations to individual alleles was difficult when HLA alleles, especially DR and DQ, strongly co-occurred. HLA typing was unavailable for some donors at each locus, so association tests used only the typed subset. An association between a missense DCLRE1C variant and V-gene and J-gene trimming of TCR beta chains was found in a later genetic analysis and replicated in an independent cohort. A cluster of highly shared sequence variants was judged likely to represent a technical artifact of the sequencing pipeline. The cohort was sequenced for TCR beta chains only, and without alpha or paired-chain data the features that could be detected were limited. Most TCR sequences were observed very rarely across donors, whereas some public TCRs were present in many individuals. According to the authors, the approach could potentially be generalized to other disease states and immunological phenotypes. A later analysis associated about 17,000 TCR beta sequences with specific HLA alleles at a false discovery rate of 0.05. A total of about 150 TCR beta chains were listed by the study as associated with cytomegalovirus. In both the original and validation cohorts, the classifier was reported to diagnose cytomegalovirus status with high specificity and sensitivity. Correlated functional status among segregating V segments might reflect linkage disequilibrium, but an unknown experimental factor could not be ruled out. In a later genetic analysis, fewer N-insertions in productive TCRs were reported among donors in an Asian-associated ancestry cluster than the approximately 710-donor mean. The only immune exposure information available for the cohort was CMV serostatus. A further reported finding was that TCR beta sequences accurately predicted the HLA-A and HLA-B alleles for most subjects in the first cohort.

The cohort consisted of 600 to 700 healthy bone marrow donors. All cohort members were sampled while nominally healthy, although unrecorded immune exposures were likely present. Of the roughly 630 cohort members, around 300 had a positive CMV serostatus and roughly 370 had a negative one, while no CMV serostatus was recorded for the donor. Each donor provided a peripheral blood sample, and peripheral blood mononuclear cells were used for TCR beta sequencing. The Qiagen DNeasy Blood Extraction Kit was used to extract genomic DNA from the blood cell samples. As regards this clone: The target of this receptor is not known. The input lacks base qualities; no much larger clone sits a single base away.

Library generation was performed with the immunoSEQ multiplex PCR assay. A mixture of 60 forward primers for TCR Vbeta segments and 13 reverse primers for TCR Jbeta segments was used in the multiplex PCR. The CDR3 region of rearranged TCR beta genes was amplified from genomic DNA with a multiplex PCR assay. On the Illumina HiSeq System, the amplified TCR beta libraries were sequenced as 87-base-pair reads. In the original analysis: A later analysis counted some 74 million unique TCR beta chains across the 550 to 750 repertoires, and around 12 million of these chains were shared by at least two donors. A nearest-neighbor algorithm error-corrected the raw reads and collapsed the reads into unique sequences, merging closely related sequences to remove PCR and sequencing errors. CDR3 sequences were aligned to IMGT reference sequences to assign V, D and J gene segments. For a sequence to be retained, a match of at least six nucleotides to both a V gene segment and a J gene segment was required. Rearrangements were classified as productive when the CDR3 lacked stop codons and remained in frame with V and J, and all other rearrangements were classified as non-productive. CDR3 was defined according to IMGT convention as the region running from the second conserved V-encoded cysteine to the conserved J-encoded phenylalanine. Sequences without an unambiguous match to a single V gene segment were excluded from the earlier analysis of about 600 of the donors. In an earlier analysis of 587 of the donors, V segments were called functional above 56.7% productive rearrangements and were called segregating when the between-donor standard deviation exceeded 5%. A statistical classification framework was developed to diagnose cytomegalovirus status using the catalog of TCR beta chain sequences. A later analysis assigned V and J genes by comparing TCR nucleotide sequences with IMGT/GENE-DB human TR gene sequences. The TCRdist pipeline was used in a later analysis to assign CDR3 sequences and most-parsimonious VDJ recombination scenarios. In a later analysis, each TCR beta chain was defined by its CDR3 amino acid sequence together with its V-gene family, and reads without a unique V-gene family were excluded. In a later analysis, fewer than 650 highly shared, low-generation-probability nucleotide sequences were removed to address suspected cross-contamination and a sequencing artifact. A later analysis calculated a clonal expansion index for each public chain from normalized within-repertoire ranks of inferred template counts. A later analysis computed generation probabilities with a VDJ recombination model fitted to out-of-frame rearrangements, and checked the results against IGoR. In a later analysis, hypergeometric tests were used to score TCR-TCR, TCR-HLA and TCR-CMV co-occurrence, with a repertoire-size bias correction applied to TCR pairs. A later analysis estimated false discovery rates by permuting HLA or CMV assignments 20 times. A later analysis grouped co-occurring TCRs with DBSCAN, adding TCRdist sequence similarity when clustering within HLA-allele-positive subsets. For co-occurrence clustering, repertoires with fewer than 30,000 or more than 120,000 public chains were excluded, along with 5 or 6 repertoires with anomalous nucleotide sharing. TCRdb carries this immuneACCESS record with in-frame sequences only. Its versions omit some clonotypes, under half of them owing to an unresolved V gene in the studies checked, with the rest unexplained. V, J and clone size are those of that table, while D and trimming were read from the DNA. The sample profile shows approximately 91,000 clones; roughly 60% of them were found once. The ten largest make up about 2.5% of the sample.

This TCR derives from a human donor in good health. Specimen: PBMCs.

CDR3 loop: CASSLSGAQETQYF. In nucleotides, the sequence is TGCGCCAGCAGCTTATCTGGGGCACAAGAGACCCAGTACTTC. The chain couples TRBV5-1 to TRBJ2-5, and possibly TRBD1, on 5 matching bases. The CDR3, from cysteine to phenylalanine, totals 14 residues. The sequence is cut down to CDR3 DNA, 42 bases in frame from base 1. CDR1 is given as SGHRS and CDR2 as YFSETQ, both from the germline V gene. Trimming at the junction amounts to 2 bases on V and 2 bases on J, and the germline ends lie 10 bases apart. Reference TRBV5-1 and TRBJ2-5 genes cover what lies past the CDR3, so the full variable domain is KAGVTQTPRYLIKTRGQQVTLSCSPISGHRSVSWYQQTPGQGLQFLFEYFSETQRNKGNFPGRFSGRQFSNSRSEMNVSTLELGDSALYLCASSLSGAQETQYFGPGTRLLVL.